A selection of T cell receptor beta chains follows, all from one sample in a study of OX40 agonist ivuxolimab in advanced cancers. TCRdb's table, derived via immunoSEQ multiplex PCR, lists solely in-frame clones and lacks some. The table lists about 99,000 clones, roughly nine tenths of them singletons. The specimen comprised CD4+ or CD8+ T cells sorted from blood, sampled in a trial of the OX40 agonist ivuxolimab. The source of these receptors is an adult with an advanced solid tumor such as melanoma, head and neck, liver or kidney cancer. Each CDR3 is given with its conserved first and last residue. The D gene is left open where the match is weak. Clone sizes are given selectively: once, few, many, or a class where the clone is expanded.

D gene,V gene,J gene,clone size,CDR3 protein,CDR3 DNA
-,TRBV28,TRBJ1-3,-,CATLNSLGNTIYF,TGTGCCACCCTAAACTCACTTGGAAACACCATATATTTT
TRBD1,TRBV29-1,TRBJ2-5,-,CSVGQGTETQYF,TGCAGCGTTGGACAGGGGACAGAGACCCAGTACTTC
TRBD2,TRBV18,TRBJ2-2,once,CASSRLAPNTGELFF,TGTGCCAGCTCACGACTAGCGCCGAACACCGGGGAGCTGTTTTTT
-,TRBV4-2,TRBJ1-1,-,CASSHLQANTEAFF,TGTGCCAGCAGCCATTTACAGGCGAACACTGAAGCTTTCTTT
TRBD1,TRBV5-1,TRBJ2-2,-,CASTLMPRTGEGELFF,TGCGCCAGCACCCTAATGCCCCGGACAGGGGAAGGAGAGCTGTTTTTT
-,TRBV4-1,TRBJ2-5,-,CASAGGPLETQYF,TGCGCCAGCGCGGGTGGACCCCTGGAGACCCAGTACTTC
-,TRBV7-2,TRBJ1-3,-,CASSLTYSGNTIYF,TGTGCCAGCAGCTTAACTTACTCTGGAAACACCATATATTTT
-,TRBV27,TRBJ1-2,-,CASSLSRSGGRSGYTF,TGTGCCAGCAGTTTATCGAGGAGCGGAGGACGGAGTGGCTACACCTTC
TRBD1,TRBV5-1,TRBJ2-4,-,CASSLGGTGKNIQYF,TGCGCCAGCAGCTTGGGCGGGACAGGGAAAAACATTCAGTACTTC
TRBD1,TRBV5-6,TRBJ2-7,-,CASSRDRGNEQYF,TGTGCCAGCAGCAGGGACAGGGGCAACGAGCAGTACTTC
TRBD1,TRBV28,TRBJ2-2,once,CASTTGGTGAGELFF,TGTGCCAGCACAACGGGAGGGACAGGGGCCGGGGAGCTGTTTTTT
-,TRBV9,TRBJ1-4,-,CASSPRARKGEKLFF,TGTGCCAGCAGCCCCCGGGCGAGGAAGGGAGAAAAACTGTTTTTT
-,TRBV5-1,TRBJ2-1,-,CASKMPGGTYNEQFF,TGCGCCAGCAAAATGCCTGGGGGGACCTACAATGAGCAGTTCTTC
-,TRBV15,TRBJ2-7,-,CATSRAARSSYEQYF,TGTGCCACCAGCAGAGCTGCCAGGAGCTCCTACGAGCAGTACTTC
TRBD1,TRBV5-1,TRBJ2-3,-,CASSKGQGTSTDTQYF,TGCGCCAGCAGCAAGGGACAGGGGACTAGCACAGATACGCAGTATTTT
-,TRBV11-2,TRBJ2-3,few,CASSSSTDTQYF,TGTGCCAGCAGCTCTAGCACAGATACGCAGTATTTT
-,TRBV18,TRBJ2-3,-,CASSLYTDTQYF,TGTGCCAGCTCACTTTACACAGATACGCAGTATTTT
-,TRBV7-9,TRBJ2-5,once,CASSPGASRGETQYF,TGTGCCAGCAGTCCAGGGGCCTCAAGGGGGGAGACCCAGTACTTC
-,TRBV11-2,TRBJ1-2,-,CASSLQVNLYGYTF,TGTGCCAGCAGCTTACAAGTCAACCTCTATGGCTACACCTTC
-,TRBV28,TRBJ2-3,-,CASTLTKDTQYF,TGTGCCAGCACTTTAACGAAAGATACGCAGTATTTT
-,TRBV6-6,TRBJ1-2,-,CASSSQGGLQGYGYTF,TGTGCCAGCAGCTCGCAAGGGGGTCTACAGGGATATGGCTACACCTTC
TRBD2,TRBV5-6,TRBJ2-3,-,CASRPGTRPSTDTQYF,TGTGCCAGCAGACCCGGGACTAGACCTAGCACAGATACGCAGTATTTT
TRBD2,TRBV10-2,TRBJ2-7,-,CASREGLAGYEQYF,TGCGCCAGCCGGGAAGGACTAGCGGGATACGAGCAGTACTTC
-,TRBV5-1,TRBJ1-2,-,CASSLDNYGYTF,TGCGCCAGCAGCTTAGACAACTATGGCTACACCTTC
-,TRBV11-2,TRBJ2-7,-,CASSSLRGYEQYF,TGTGCCAGCAGCTCGCTGAGGGGATACGAGCAGTACTTC
TRBD1,TRBV6-6,TRBJ2-7,-,CASRDRGLKDYEQYF,TGTGCCAGCAGAGACAGGGGGCTAAAGGACTACGAGCAGTACTTC